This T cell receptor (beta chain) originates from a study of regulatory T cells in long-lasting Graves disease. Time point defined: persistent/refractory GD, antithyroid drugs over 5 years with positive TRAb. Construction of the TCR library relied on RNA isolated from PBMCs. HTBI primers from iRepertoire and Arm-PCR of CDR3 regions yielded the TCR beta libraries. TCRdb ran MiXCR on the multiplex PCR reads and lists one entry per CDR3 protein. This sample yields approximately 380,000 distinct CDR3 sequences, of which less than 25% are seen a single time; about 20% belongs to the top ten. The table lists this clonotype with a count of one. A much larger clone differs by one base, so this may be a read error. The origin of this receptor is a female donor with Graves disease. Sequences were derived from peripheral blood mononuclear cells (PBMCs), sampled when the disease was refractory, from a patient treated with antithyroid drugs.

CDR3 nucleotide sequence: TGTGCCAACAGCGGGAACACTGAAGCTTTCTTT. This gives the protein CANSGNTEAFF. J is TRBJ1-1 and V is TRBV12-3 or TRBV12-4, with D uncertain. V was cut by 10 bases and J by 1 base, with 7 bases left in between. CDR3 length: 11 amino acids.